The subject of this entry is one T cell receptor beta chain. Its antigen is undetermined. Generation of TCR beta libraries employed quantitative 5'-RACE incorporating molecular barcodes. TCRdb used MiXCR to reprocess the 5' RACE reads, holding one entry per CDR3 protein. The data contain about 330,000 distinct CDR3 sequences, 8% of them singletons. The data were taken from a study of CD8 T cells in ankylosing spondylitis. Study-wide findings and caveats: Before this, some motif variants had been reported in reactive arthritis synovial fluid and blood. Matched synovial fluid from ankylosing spondylitis patients was reported to be enriched for disease-linked clones. Apparently characteristic of ankylosing spondylitis blood was a TCR beta motif (fewer than 10 highly homologous variants). The disease-linked clones had a CD8+ phenotype and low blood frequencies.

From germline, CDR1 is SGHRS and CDR2 YFSETQ. V gave up 0 bases and J gave up 10 bases, with 16 bases separating them. The CDR3 is 14 residues long. This sequence was found in a male donor with ankylosing spondylitis. Sequencing input: blood, either unsorted or a sorted T cell fraction (not recorded which). The chain employs TRBV5-1 and TRBJ1-2, with TRBD1 as a possible D gene (6 bases). The CDR3 nucleotides are TGCGCCAGCAGCTTGGAGGGGACATCAAATGTCTACACCTTC. This gives the protein CASSLEGTSNVYTF.